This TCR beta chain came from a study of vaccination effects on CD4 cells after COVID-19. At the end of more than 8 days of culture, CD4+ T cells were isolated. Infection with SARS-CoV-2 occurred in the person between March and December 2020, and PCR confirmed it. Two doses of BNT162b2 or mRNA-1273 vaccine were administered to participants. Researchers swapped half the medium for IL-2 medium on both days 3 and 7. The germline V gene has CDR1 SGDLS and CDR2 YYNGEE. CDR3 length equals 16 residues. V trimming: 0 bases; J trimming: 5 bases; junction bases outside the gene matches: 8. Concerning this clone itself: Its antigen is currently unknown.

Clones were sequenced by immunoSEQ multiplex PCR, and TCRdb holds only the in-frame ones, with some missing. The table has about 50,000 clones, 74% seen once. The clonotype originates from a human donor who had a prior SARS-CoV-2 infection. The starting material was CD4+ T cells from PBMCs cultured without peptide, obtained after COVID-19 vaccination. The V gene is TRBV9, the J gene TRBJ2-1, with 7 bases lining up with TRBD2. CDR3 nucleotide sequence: TGTGCCAGCAGCGTAGCTTTCGCGGGAGTTGACAATGAGCAGTTCTTC. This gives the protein CASSVAFAGVDNEQFF.